The rows below give T cell receptor beta chains drawn from one sample of a study of human T cells and chemical hapten exposure. TCRdb independently ran MiXCR on the RACE reads; one entry per CDR3 protein. This sample has about 96,000 distinct CDR3 sequences, with approximately 9.3% found just once. Sequences were derived from whole blood, sampled in connection with sensitization to the hapten diphenylcyclopropenone (DPC). These receptors all come from a woman aged 40 to 50 with alopecia areata. Some clones in this sample may be carry-over from other donors' samples. CDR3s include the opening cysteine and the closing phenylalanine or tryptophan. Each record gives: V gene, clone size, J gene, D gene, CDR3 DNA, CDR3 protein. D genes are given only for firm matches. Size is stated for part of the rows, as once, few or many counts, or as a class when the clone is expanded.

V gene: TRBV4-3; clone size: many; J gene: TRBJ2-5; D gene: -; CDR3 DNA: TGCGCCAGCAGCCAAGATCAAGCACGGTGGGAGACCCAGTACTTC; CDR3 protein: CASSQDQARWETQYF
V gene: TRBV24-1; clone size: -; J gene: TRBJ2-4; D gene: TRBD1; CDR3 DNA: TGTGCCACCAGTGGTGGGACAGGGACCGGAAACATTCAGTACTTC; CDR3 protein: CATSGGTGTGNIQYF
V gene: TRBV29-1; clone size: many; J gene: TRBJ2-1; D gene: -; CDR3 DNA: TGCAGCGTTCGCGGCGGGAACAATGAGCAGTTCTTC; CDR3 protein: CSVRGGNNEQFF
V gene: TRBV6-2/TRBV6-3; clone size: few; J gene: TRBJ2-1; D gene: TRBD2; CDR3 DNA: TGTGCCAGCACAAGTCTAGCGGGAGGTTCCAATGAGCAGTTCTTC; CDR3 protein: CASTSLAGGSNEQFF
V gene: TRBV3-1; clone size: many; J gene: TRBJ2-7; D gene: -; CDR3 DNA: TGTGCCAGCAGCTTTATAGCGGATTCCTACGAGCAGTACTTC; CDR3 protein: CASSFIADSYEQYF
V gene: TRBV6-5; clone size: few; J gene: TRBJ1-2; D gene: TRBD1; CDR3 DNA: TGTGCCAGCAGTCTAGAATCAGGGGGAGGAGGCTACACCTTC; CDR3 protein: CASSLESGGGGYTF
V gene: TRBV5-6; clone size: few; J gene: TRBJ1-4; D gene: TRBD1; CDR3 DNA: TGTGCCAGCAGCCTGATGGGACAGATTTCAACTAATGAAAAACTGTTTTTT; CDR3 protein: CASSLMGQISTNEKLFF
V gene: TRBV28; clone size: few; J gene: TRBJ1-1; D gene: -; CDR3 DNA: TGTGCCAGTGAGGGCGGGGGCACTGAAGCTTTCTTT; CDR3 protein: CASEGGGTEAFF
V gene: TRBV7-2; clone size: few; J gene: TRBJ2-1; D gene: TRBD2; CDR3 DNA: TGTGCCAGCAGCCCCGCCGCGGGACTAGCGGGAGTTAATGAGCAGTTCTTC; CDR3 protein: CASSPAAGLAGVNEQFF
V gene: TRBV29-1; clone size: many; J gene: TRBJ2-3; D gene: TRBD1; CDR3 DNA: TGCAGCGTGGAACCGGGACAGGGCACTACGCAGTATTTT; CDR3 protein: CSVEPGQGTTQYF
V gene: TRBV7-2; clone size: few; J gene: TRBJ2-1; D gene: -; CDR3 DNA: TGTGCCAGCAGCTCCCGACAGGAGAGCTCCTACAATGAGCAGTTCTTC; CDR3 protein: CASSSRQESSYNEQFF
V gene: TRBV12-3/TRBV12-4; clone size: many; J gene: TRBJ2-5; D gene: TRBD1; CDR3 DNA: TGTGCCAGCAGTTATAGGACAGGGGAAGAGACCCAGTACTTC; CDR3 protein: CASSYRTGEETQYF
V gene: TRBV5-1; clone size: few; J gene: TRBJ1-1; D gene: -; CDR3 DNA: TGCGCCAGCAGCCTTTCCCCCGACAAAACGAACACTGAAGCTTTCTTT; CDR3 protein: CASSLSPDKTNTEAFF
V gene: TRBV7-7; clone size: -; J gene: TRBJ2-2; D gene: -; CDR3 DNA: TGTGCTAGCAGCCGGACTTGGTCCGGGGAGCTGTTTTTT; CDR3 protein: CASSRTWSGELFF
V gene: TRBV29-1; clone size: few; J gene: TRBJ2-7; D gene: -; CDR3 DNA: TGCAGCGTTGTACCTACAACCTTTTCCGAGCAGTACTTC; CDR3 protein: CSVVPTTFSEQYF
V gene: TRBV4-2; clone size: many; J gene: TRBJ2-5; D gene: TRBD2; CDR3 DNA: TGTGCCAGCAGCCAAGCTGGCGGAGCGGGACCCGCGGGGACCCAGTACTTC; CDR3 protein: CASSQAGGAGPAGTQYF
V gene: TRBV28; clone size: few; J gene: TRBJ2-7; D gene: TRBD1; CDR3 DNA: TGTGCCAGCAGGAGACAGGGTAGCTCCTACGAGCAGTACTTC; CDR3 protein: CASRRQGSSYEQYF
V gene: TRBV20-1; clone size: few; J gene: TRBJ2-7; D gene: -; CDR3 DNA: TGCAGTGCTAACGCTCCAGGTTACGAGCAGTACTTC; CDR3 protein: CSANAPGYEQYF
V gene: TRBV28; clone size: many; J gene: TRBJ2-7; D gene: -; CDR3 DNA: TGTGCCAGCAGTTTTGGGCAGCTTTACTACGAGCAGTACTTC; CDR3 protein: CASSFGQLYYEQYF
V gene: TRBV20-1; clone size: many; J gene: TRBJ2-3; D gene: -; CDR3 DNA: TGCAGTGCTAGAGATTTTAGGGAACTAACGGATACGCAGTATTTT; CDR3 protein: CSARDFRELTDTQYF
V gene: TRBV6-2/TRBV6-3; clone size: many; J gene: TRBJ2-3; D gene: TRBD2; CDR3 DNA: TGTGCCAGCAGGCGACTAGCGGAGCTCACAGATACGCAGTATTTT; CDR3 protein: CASRRLAELTDTQYF
V gene: TRBV29-1; clone size: -; J gene: TRBJ2-2; D gene: -; CDR3 DNA: TGCAGCGTTGTCTCGGGACACAGAACCGGGGAGCTGTTTTTT; CDR3 protein: CSVVSGHRTGELFF
V gene: TRBV27; clone size: many; J gene: TRBJ2-3; D gene: -; CDR3 DNA: TGTGCCAGCAAGATGATGGTCGGCAGCACAGATACGCAGTATTTT; CDR3 protein: CASKMMVGSTDTQYF
V gene: TRBV4-2; clone size: -; J gene: TRBJ2-3; D gene: -; CDR3 DNA: TGTGCCAGCAGCCAGAGGGCGGCCGATACGCAGTATTTT; CDR3 protein: CASSQRAADTQYF
V gene: TRBV4-1; clone size: few; J gene: TRBJ2-7; D gene: -; CDR3 DNA: TGCGCCAGCAGCCCTCTCCCGGGGCAGAGCTCCTACGAGCAGTACTTC; CDR3 protein: CASSPLPGQSSYEQYF
V gene: TRBV4-3; clone size: many; J gene: TRBJ2-1; D gene: -; CDR3 DNA: TGCGCCAGCAGCCAAGACGGGCGGGGACGGGAGCAGTTCTTC; CDR3 protein: CASSQDGRGREQFF
V gene: TRBV11-2; clone size: many; J gene: TRBJ2-1; D gene: -; CDR3 DNA: TGTGCCAGCAGCTTAACAGGTGGTTCCTACAATGAGCAGTTCTTC; CDR3 protein: CASSLTGGSYNEQFF
V gene: TRBV12-3/TRBV12-4; clone size: -; J gene: TRBJ2-3; D gene: -; CDR3 DNA: TGTGCCAGCAGTTTACCCAAAGCAGGAGTTAGCGCAGATACGCAGTATTTT; CDR3 protein: CASSLPKAGVSADTQYF
V gene: TRBV5-1; clone size: -; J gene: TRBJ1-6; D gene: TRBD1; CDR3 DNA: TGCGCCAGCAGCTTGGCAGGGGGACAGCATAATTCACCCCTCCACTTT; CDR3 protein: CASSLAGGQHNSPLHF
V gene: TRBV10-3; clone size: many; J gene: TRBJ2-5; D gene: TRBD2; CDR3 DNA: TGTGCCATCAGTCCACTAGCGGTCCAAGAGACCCAGTACTTC; CDR3 protein: CAISPLAVQETQYF
V gene: TRBV7-7; clone size: few; J gene: TRBJ2-5; D gene: -; CDR3 DNA: TGTGCTAGCAGCTTTGGCCAGGGGGAGACCCAGTACTTC; CDR3 protein: CASSFGQGETQYF
V gene: TRBV5-4; clone size: -; J gene: TRBJ2-6; D gene: -; CDR3 DNA: TGTGCCAGCAGCTTCGGCGAGGGCAACGTCCTGACTTTC; CDR3 protein: CASSFGEGNVLTF
V gene: TRBV9; clone size: many; J gene: TRBJ2-1; D gene: -; CDR3 DNA: TGTGCCAGCAGCGTCAGCGGGGACAACAATGAGCAGTTCTTC; CDR3 protein: CASSVSGDNNEQFF
V gene: TRBV11-2; clone size: few; J gene: TRBJ2-3; D gene: -; CDR3 DNA: TGTGCCAGCAGCCGACAAGAGGGGACAGATACGCAGTATTTT; CDR3 protein: CASSRQEGTDTQYF
V gene: TRBV28; clone size: -; J gene: TRBJ2-1; D gene: -; CDR3 DNA: TGTGCCAGCAGTTTACTGGGCCAATCGTTCTTC; CDR3 protein: CASSLLGQSFF
V gene: TRBV28; clone size: few; J gene: TRBJ2-7; D gene: TRBD2; CDR3 DNA: TGTGCCAGCACGGGAGGACCCTCCTACGAGCAGTACTTC; CDR3 protein: CASTGGPSYEQYF
V gene: TRBV12-3/TRBV12-4; clone size: few; J gene: TRBJ2-2; D gene: -; CDR3 DNA: TGTGCCAGTCAGGAGTTGACCGGGGAGCTGTTTTTT; CDR3 protein: CASQELTGELFF
V gene: TRBV28; clone size: many; J gene: TRBJ2-1; D gene: TRBD2; CDR3 DNA: TGTGCCAGCAGGTATAGCGGGAGCGGCACCTACAATGAGCAGTTCTTC; CDR3 protein: CASRYSGSGTYNEQFF
V gene: TRBV28; clone size: few; J gene: TRBJ1-5; D gene: TRBD1; CDR3 DNA: TGTGCCAGCAGTTCACAGGGGGCGCAGGGGCAGCCCCAGCATTTT; CDR3 protein: CASSSQGAQGQPQHF
V gene: TRBV20-1; clone size: -; J gene: TRBJ2-1; D gene: -; CDR3 DNA: TGCAGTGCCGAAGGAGGGGGGTTCCACTATGAGCAGTTCTTC; CDR3 protein: CSAEGGGFHYEQFF
V gene: TRBV7-9; clone size: -; J gene: TRBJ1-5; D gene: -; CDR3 DNA: TGTGCCAGCAGCTTACAGGGAGGGCCCCAGCATTTT; CDR3 protein: CASSLQGGPQHF
V gene: TRBV6-2/TRBV6-3; clone size: many; J gene: TRBJ2-1; D gene: -; CDR3 DNA: TGTGCCAGCAGTTACTCCCCGGGAGGGGGCCTTTACAATGAGCAGTTCTTC; CDR3 protein: CASSYSPGGGLYNEQFF
V gene: TRBV20-1; clone size: -; J gene: TRBJ2-7; D gene: TRBD2; CDR3 DNA: TGCAGTGCTAGGGCCGCGGGGGACGAGCAGTACTTC; CDR3 protein: CSARAAGDEQYF
V gene: TRBV20-1; clone size: -; J gene: TRBJ1-1; D gene: -; CDR3 DNA: TGCAGTGCTAGTGGCGATCCGGACACTGAAGCTTTCTTT; CDR3 protein: CSASGDPDTEAFF
V gene: TRBV27; clone size: many; J gene: TRBJ2-1; D gene: TRBD2; CDR3 DNA: TGTGCCAGCGGCTCCGGTGCGGGAGGCCCCCATGAGCAGTTCTTC; CDR3 protein: CASGSGAGGPHEQFF
V gene: TRBV27; clone size: few; J gene: TRBJ2-5; D gene: -; CDR3 DNA: TGTGCCAGCAGCCACCGCCCCGGGGCCAAAGAGACCCAGTACTTC; CDR3 protein: CASSHRPGAKETQYF
V gene: TRBV6-2/TRBV6-3; clone size: -; J gene: TRBJ1-1; D gene: -; CDR3 DNA: TGTGCCAGCAGTTACGGATCGTTGAACACTGAAGCTTTCTTT; CDR3 protein: CASSYGSLNTEAFF
V gene: TRBV28; clone size: -; J gene: TRBJ2-5; D gene: -; CDR3 DNA: TGTGCCAGCAGTGACTGGTCCAGGAAACAAGAGACCCAGTACTTC; CDR3 protein: CASSDWSRKQETQYF
V gene: TRBV10-3; clone size: -; J gene: TRBJ2-2; D gene: -; CDR3 DNA: TGTGCCATCAGCCCCAGGGAAGCGAACACCGGGGAGCTGGTTTTT; CDR3 protein: CAISPREANTGELVF
V gene: TRBV7-2; clone size: -; J gene: TRBJ2-7; D gene: -; CDR3 DNA: TGTGCCAGCAGCTTAGGAGGGGGGAACGAGCAGTACTTC; CDR3 protein: CASSLGGGNEQYF
V gene: TRBV5-1; clone size: many; J gene: TRBJ2-7; D gene: -; CDR3 DNA: TGCGCCAGCAGCCACTCCTACGAGCAGTACTTC; CDR3 protein: CASSHSYEQYF